This T cell receptor (beta chain) originates from a study of Tregs in tolerant kidney transplant recipients. Across the whole study: Recipients received nonmyeloablative bone marrow transplants from related graft donors, with transient mixed chimerism.

CFSE-labeled recipient PBMCs were cultured six to seven days with irradiated graft donor PBMCs, then FACS-sorted. The study, taken as a whole, reports: Findings come from small patient numbers and require larger validation. No direct test of biological reproducibility was done here. For some patients, primers changed over time, blocking nucleotide-level comparison.

This clone counts as medium-sized by frequency. Its specificity is not known. The CDR3 end falls 3 residues outside the read, so it is completed with the germline J gene. Profiled with immunoSEQ multiplex PCR; TCRdb holds only in-frame clones, not every one. The sample table sets out thousands of clones. Germline assignment: CDR1 SGHTA and CDR2 FQGNSA. Trimming left V 2 bases short and J 8 bases short, with 15 bases between. CDR3 length: 15 amino acids. This specimen consisted of CD8+ T cells from blood cultured with allogeneic cells, obtained before the transplant. This chain joins TRBV7-2 and TRBJ1-4; a weak D match, TRBD1 (5 bases). This clonotype was sampled from a human patient who received a combined kidney and bone marrow transplant. The sequenced part of the CDR3 DNA is TGTGCCAGCAGCTTAATCGCGGGGGATGGCGAAAAA. It is translated as CASSLIAGDGEK. The whole CDR3 is CASSLIAGDGEKLFF.